Listed below are T cell receptor beta chains from one sample, sequenced in a study of CD4 and CD8 cells across lung adenocarcinoma regions. One entry per CDR3 protein, called by TCRdb with MiXCR from the PCR reads. Among tens of thousands of distinct CDR3 sequences listed, 45% to 60% were seen once. Sequencing was performed on CD4+ T cells from the center of a lung tumor. The receptors stem from a male donor with lung adenocarcinoma. The CD4 and CD8 labels of this study may be unreliable. Each CDR3 is given with its conserved first and last residue. A D gene is named only where the DNA matches it firmly. Rows give clone size only sometimes, using once, few, many, or a class for an expanded clone.

size	V	D	J	DNA	CDR3
once	TRBV6-1	TRBD1	TRBJ2-3	TGTGCCAGGGGTCACAGGGGACGGGACACAGATACGCAGTATTTT	CARGHRGRDTDTQYF
many	TRBV12-3/TRBV12-4	TRBD2	TRBJ2-5	TGTGCCAGCAGTTTAGCCGGGACTAGCGGGAAAGAGACCCAGTACTTC	CASSLAGTSGKETQYF
-	TRBV6-1	TRBD1	TRBJ2-5	TGTGCCAGCAGTATTCAGGGACAGGACCAAGATACCCAGTACTTC	CASSIQGQDQDTQYF
-	TRBV4-2	-	TRBJ2-4	TGTGCCAGCAGCCAAGCGGGCGCGAGAGCCAAAGACACGCAGTACTTT	CASSQAGARAKDTQYF
many	TRBV10-1	TRBD2	TRBJ2-2	TGCGCCAGCAGTCCCAGTCTAGCGGGAGGGGAGCTGTTTTTT	CASSPSLAGGELFF
many	TRBV6-5	TRBD2	TRBJ2-6	TGTGCCAGCAGTTACGGGCCAGGCGGGGGTACCGATTCTGGGGCCAACGTCCTGACTTTC	CASSYGPGGGTDSGANVLTF
medium-sized	TRBV10-2	-	TRBJ2-7	TGCGCCAGCAGTGAGGGAGCCCCCTCCTACGAGCAGTACTTC	CASSEGAPSYEQYF
many	TRBV6-6	TRBD2	TRBJ2-3	TGTGCCAGCAGGTTTAGCGGGATGGGGACAGATACGCAGTATTTT	CASRFSGMGTDTQYF
-	TRBV6-1	-	TRBJ2-2	TGTGCCAGCAGTGAAGCGAGAGGGATCACCGAGAAGCTGTATTTT	CASSEARGITEKLYF
many	TRBV24-1	-	TRBJ2-1	TGTGCCACCAGTGACCGGGTCGCGGGGAGCTCCTACAATGAGCAGTTCTTC	CATSDRVAGSSYNEQFF
many	TRBV6-1	-	TRBJ2-3	TGTGCCAGCAGTGAGTCCGATAGGAATACGCAGTATTTT	CASSESDRNTQYF
-	TRBV28	-	TRBJ2-6	TGTGCCAGCAGCTGGGGCGAGCCCCCTGGCGCCAACGTCCTGACTTTC	CASSWGEPPGANVLTF
many	TRBV6-2/TRBV6-3	TRBD2	TRBJ2-1	TGTGCCAGCAGTTTCGTGGGAGGGGTTTCTGAGCAGTTCTTC	CASSFVGGVSEQFF
-	TRBV10-3	-	TRBJ2-2	TGTGCCCGGGGACTCCAGTCCGTGAGCCCAGAGGCGCTGTTTTTT	CARGLQSVSPEALFF
few	TRBV6-1	-	TRBJ2-1	TGTGCCAGCAGCTGGGGTATCCGAGAGACCCAGTTCTTC	CASSWGIRETQFF
-	TRBV6-1	TRBD2	TRBJ2-7	TGTGCCAGCTCTTGGGAGGGGAACTACGAGCAGTACTTC	CASSWEGNYEQYF
-	TRBV5-1	-	TRBJ2-7	TGCGCCAGCAGCTTTTCCAGCTCCTCCTACGAGCAGTACTTC	CASSFSSSSYEQYF
-	TRBV10-1	TRBD1	TRBJ2-2	TGCGCCAGCAGTGCTCAGGGGGTGAACACAGGGGAGCTGTTTTTT	CASSAQGVNTGELFF
medium-sized	TRBV6-5	-	TRBJ2-2	TGTGCCAGCATTAGTTCGACCCCCCGGGAGCTGTTTTTT	CASISSTPRELFF
medium-sized	TRBV11-3	-	TRBJ2-7	TGTGCCAGCAGCTTAGTCCCGGACGAGCAGTACTTC	CASSLVPDEQYF
medium-sized	TRBV6-6	-	TRBJ2-5	TGTGCCACTATTCCGGGTGCCCAAGAGACCCAGTACTTC	CATIPGAQETQYF
many	TRBV6-5	-	TRBJ1-1	TGTGCCAGCAGTTATTACGGACCGACGAACACTGAAGCTTTCTTT	CASSYYGPTNTEAFF
-	TRBV6-4	-	TRBJ2-4	TGTGCCAGGGGGGTGGGAAGCAAAAACACTCAGTACTTC	CARGVGSKNTQYF
-	TRBV4-1	-	TRBJ2-4	TGCGCCGGGGGGCAAGGGGGCCCGGCCCAAAACACCCAGTACTTC	CAGGQGGPAQNTQYF
-	TRBV6-4	-	TRBJ2-7	TGTGCCAGCAGTGATGGGCTTAGCGCCAAAGATACGCAGTACTTC	CASSDGLSAKDTQYF
-	TRBV20-1	-	TRBJ2-7	TGCAGTGCTAGCGCTGTTGAAGACGGGAGCTCCTACGAGCAGTACTTC	CSASAVEDGSSYEQYF
large	TRBV27	TRBD2	TRBJ2-1	TGTGCCAGCAGACCACTAGCGGTCTCCTACAATGAGCAGTTCTTC	CASRPLAVSYNEQFF
few	TRBV24-1	-	TRBJ2-1	TGTGCCACCAGTGATTACAGGGTTAATGAGCAGTTCTTC	CATSDYRVNEQFF
medium-sized	TRBV6-5	TRBD2	TRBJ2-7	TGTGCCAGCAGTCCTTCGGGACTAGGCTCCTACGAGCAGTACTTC	CASSPSGLGSYEQYF
-	TRBV4-2	TRBD2	TRBJ2-3	TGTGCCAGCAGCCAAGTCGAAGCGGGAGCCACGCAGTATTTT	CASSQVEAGATQYF
once	TRBV7-2	TRBD1	TRBJ2-5	TGTGCCAGCAGCCGGACAGGGGTCCCCCAACAAGAGACCCAGTACTTC	CASSRTGVPQQETQYF
-	TRBV10-3	-	TRBJ2-5	TGTGCACCCCCTTTGTTGGAGACCCAGTACTTC	CAPPLLETQYF
-	TRBV6-5	-	TRBJ2-4	TGTGCCAGCAGTCAATCGACGGGAGCCAAAAACGTTCAGTATTTC	CASSQSTGAKNVQYF
-	TRBV6-5	-	TRBJ2-7	TGTGCCAGCAGTTACTCAGGCGAGCAGTACTTC	CASSYSGEQYF
-	TRBV6-5	TRBD1	TRBJ2-3	TGTGCCAGCAGTTACCAGGGGGTGAGAACCAAAGATACGCAGTATTTC	CASSYQGVRTKDTQYF
many	TRBV6-5	TRBD1	TRBJ1-3	TGTGCCAGCAGTTACTCGGGGACAGGGGTCTACACCATATATTTT	CASSYSGTGVYTIYF
many	TRBV6-5	-	TRBJ1-2	TGTGCCAGCAGTTACTTGACAGGAAACTATGGCTACACCTTC	CASSYLTGNYGYTF
many	TRBV10-2	-	TRBJ2-7	TGCGCCAGCACCCCTAGCGAATTAGAGGAGCAGTACTTC	CASTPSELEEQYF
many	TRBV5-1	-	TRBJ2-7	TGCGCCAGCAAGCTCGAGAAGGGTTGGGAGCAGTACTTC	CASKLEKGWEQYF
many	TRBV4-2	TRBD2	TRBJ2-2	TGTGCCAGCAGCCAAGGACTAGCGGGAGCCGGGGAGCTGTTTTTT	CASSQGLAGAGELFF
many	TRBV6-5	TRBD1	TRBJ1-4	TGTGCCAGCAGTTACAACGGACAGGGTCGGGAAAAACTGTTTTTT	CASSYNGQGREKLFF
-	TRBV3-1	-	TRBJ2-2	TGTGCCAGCAGCCAAGATGACACCGGGGAGCTGTTTTTT	CASSQDDTGELFF
-	TRBV6-1	-	TRBJ2-2	TGTGCCAGCAGACTCCAGGCTGTGATTCCAGATACGCTGTATTTT	CASRLQAVIPDTLYF
-	TRBV27	-	TRBJ2-3	TGTGCCAGCAGCAGAACCCAGAGGCGGGGTAAAAATACGCAGTATTTT	CASSRTQRRGKNTQYF
many	TRBV6-5	TRBD1	TRBJ2-7	TGTGCCAGCAGTCACGACAGGGGGGACTACGAGCAGTACTTC	CASSHDRGDYEQYF
-	TRBV9	-	TRBJ2-7	TGTGCCAGCAGCGTAGAGGGAGGATTCGAGCAGTACTTC	CASSVEGGFEQYF
-	TRBV7-2	-	TRBJ2-7	TGTGCCAGCAGCTTAGCGAATAGCGGTAGGAACGAGCAGTACTTC	CASSLANSGRNEQYF
-	TRBV10-1	-	TRBJ2-5	TGCGCCAGGGGTGTCGGGAGCCGGGACCAAGAGACCCAGTACTTC	CARGVGSRDQETQYF
-	TRBV2	-	TRBJ1-1	TGTGCCAGCAGTGGGAGGGGCCGGACTGAAGCTTTCTTT	CASSGRGRTEAFF
-	TRBV6-1	-	TRBJ2-3	TGTGCCAGCAAGAGGGGGGGGGCTGCCTTTACCCCAGATACGCAGTATTTT	CASKRGGAAFTPDTQYF
-	TRBV27	TRBD1	TRBJ2-2	TGTGCGGGCCCCGACAGGGTGAGCACAGATGCGCTGTTTTTT	CAGPDRVSTDALFF
-	TRBV6-5	TRBD1	TRBJ2-3	TGTGCCAGCAGCTTACTAGGGGGCCGTGACCAAGATACCCAGTATTTT	CASSLLGGRDQDTQYF
-	TRBV7-9	TRBD2	TRBJ2-5	TGTGTCAGCAGCGGACTAGCGGGCTCGGGCGGAGAGACGCAGTACTTC	CVSSGLAGSGGETQYF
medium-sized	TRBV6-6	TRBD1	TRBJ2-5	TGTGCCAGCAGGACAGGGTCAGAGACCCAGTACTTC	CASRTGSETQYF